Sequencing of this T cell receptor (beta chain) was carried out in a study of blood T cell repertoires in COVID-19. Original analysis: Amplified reference gene primers provided the basis for estimating nucleated cell counts. The data were produced by immunoSEQ multiplex PCR, yet TCRdb's version contains in-frame clones alone and is incomplete. V, J and clone size derive from that table, while D and trimming were established from the DNA sequence. This sample has about 99,000 clones, with roughly 90% found just once. V dropped 2 bases and J dropped 7 bases, with 22 bases sitting between them. There are 17 residues in the CDR3. Germline V lookup: CDR1 SGHTA, CDR2 FQGNSA.

The sequencing sample was made of peripheral blood. V is TRBV7-2 and J is TRBJ2-3, with a tentative D call TRBD2 (5 bases). This TCR was recovered from a human donor in a cohort sampled during active COVID-19. The DNA of the CDR3 is TGTGCCAGCAGCTTACTAAACCTAGCCGACGATCTAAATACGCAGTATTTT. Translating it yields CASSLLNLADDLNTQYF.